Below, 14 T cell receptor beta chains from the same sample are listed, as sequenced in a study of T cells after yellow fever vaccination. TCRdb itself ran the 5' RACE reads through MiXCR, one entry per CDR3 protein. Here the sample spans 250,000 or so distinct CDR3 sequences, 6.5% to 8.5% being singletons. The sample consisted of CD4+ T cells sorted from PBMCs, taken 15 days after the yellow fever booster vaccination. These receptors originate from a man aged 30 to 45 who received the YFV17D yellow fever vaccine.

This clonotype was recorded a few times. The chain has TRBV6-5 and TRBJ1-1; the D gene is possibly TRBD1 (6 bases). V gave up 2 bases and J gave up 5 bases, with 18 bases separating them. The CDR3 has 16 residues. CDR1 and CDR2 (germline): MNHEY, SVGAGI. CDR3 region: CASSYPGGRVETEAFF. CDR3 in DNA: TGTGCCAGCAGTTACCCGGGGGGGCGGGTAGAGACTGAAGCTTTCTTT.

In its sample, this clonotype was seen a few times. The chain carries TRBV5-1 and TRBJ2-1; D uncertain. CDR3 length equals 16 residues. Deletions cut 0 bases from V and 2 bases from J, with 12 bases between. The germline V gene has CDR1 SGHRS and CDR2 YFSETQ. In nucleotides, the CDR3 is TGCGCCAGCAGCTTGGAGGGTTTCACTGCCTACAATGAGCAGTTCTTC. This sequence encodes CASSLEGFTAYNEQFF.

CDR3 protein: CATSRTLQEGNRNTIYF. The DNA for the CDR3 is TGTGCCACCAGCAGAACGCTCCAGGAAGGCAATCGAAACACCATATATTTT. This chain uses TRBV15 with TRBJ1-3; D is unclear. The germline gives CDR1 LNHNV, CDR2 YYDKDF (reference sequence). V lost 2 bases and J lost 5, with 19 bases in between. The CDR3 has 17 residues.

The V call is TRBV4-2, the J call TRBJ1-5; D is unclear. CDR3 size: 15 residues. V lost 0 bases and J lost 3, with 9 bases in between. Germline-derived CDR1 and CDR2 are LGHNA and YNFKEQ. The CDR3 DNA sequence: TGTGCCAGCAGCCAAGACAACGGAAACAATCAGCCCCAGCATTTT. It codes for CASSQDNGNNQPQHF.

This clonotype was counted a few times. The chain is built from TRBV6-1 and TRBJ2-7; D ambiguous. This CDR3 has 14 residues. With 7 bases removed from V and 2 bases from J, the gap between germline ends came to 15 bases. From germline, CDR1 is MNHNS and CDR2 SASEGT. The CDR3, as DNA: TGTGCCAGCACCCTAGACTCTGTTCCCTACGAGCAGTACTTC. Translating it yields CASTLDSVPYEQYF.

Ten or more counts support this clonotype. This chain links TRBV5-1 with TRBJ2-7; D perhaps matches TRBD1 (6 bases). Germline V lookup: CDR1 SGHRS, CDR2 YFSETQ. The CDR3 loop spans 14 amino acids. V gave up 4 bases and J gave up 3 bases, with 14 bases separating them. The CDR3, as DNA: TGCGCCAGCAGCGTCCGAACAGGGAACTACGAGCAGTACTTC. Translation: CASSVRTGNYEQYF.

This clonotype was found a few times. This chain connects TRBV5-4 to TRBJ2-1, with D possibly called TRBD1 or TRBD2 (5 bases each). This CDR3 region has 14 residues. In germline, CDR1 is SGHNT, CDR2 YYREEE (reference sequence). With 7 bases removed from V and 8 bases from J, the gap between germline ends came to 19 bases. The CDR3 protein is CASSRDLLGDEQFF. The DNA of the CDR3 is TGTGCCAGCTCAAGGGACCTTCTTGGGGATGAGCAGTTCTTC.

Comments on this clonotype: Being one base from a much bigger clone, this may be a read error. The J gene is TRBJ2-7, the V gene TRBV7-2; 9 bases match TRBD2. Per the germline V gene, CDR1 is SGHTA and CDR2 is FQGNSA. The CDR3 totals 14 residues. CDR3 coding DNA: TGTGGCAGCAGCCCTAGCGGGATCACCTACGAGCAGTACTTC. Its protein is CGSSPSGITYEQYF.

This clonotype was found a few times. The chain is built from TRBV18 and TRBJ2-1; 14 bases align to TRBD2. CDR3 length equals 18 residues. V shed 8 bases and J 8 bases; nucleotides not matched to a gene: 17. CDR1 KGHSH and CDR2 LQKENI come from the germline V gene. The CDR3, as DNA: TGTGCCAGCCTCCCCTCCTTACGACTAGCGGGAGGGGGCGATGAGCAGTTCTTC. Amino acids: CASLPSLRLAGGGDEQFF.

The chain joins TRBV20-1 to TRBJ1-1; D not certain. The germline V gene has CDR1 DFQATT and CDR2 SNEGSKA (reference sequence). V was clipped by 7 bases and J by 0 bases, with 12 bases between them. The CDR3 extends over 13 amino acids. The CDR3 here is CSVLMEMNTEAFF. The DNA of the CDR3 is TGCAGTGTCCTGATGGAGATGAACACTGAAGCTTTCTTT.

This chain links TRBV6-2 or TRBV6-3 with TRBJ2-3; D might be TRBD1 or TRBD2, each matching 5 bases. The CDR3 covers 16 residues. Germline V gives CDR1 MNHEY, CDR2 SVGEGT. V lost 4 bases, J lost 4 bases, and 18 bases lay in between. CDR3 DNA sequence: TGTGCCAGCAGTTCTCGGGGACGACTCGGCTCAGATACGCAGTATTTT. This gives the protein CASSSRGRLGSDTQYF.

As to this clonotype: The conserved phenylalanine or tryptophan is not found at the CDR3 terminus, so this likely reflects a read error. The chain couples TRBV20-1 to TRBJ1-1; 9 bases line up with TRBD1. Germline V gene sequence: CDR1 DFQATT, CDR2 SNEGSKA (reference sequence). CDR3 length: 13 amino acids. V lost 4 bases, J lost 1 base, and 1 base stayed unmatched. The CDR3 spells CSANRGPNTEAFS. The CDR3 DNA is TGCAGTGCTAACAGGGGGCCGAACACTGAAGCTTTCTCT.

The chain combines TRBV20-1 with TRBJ2-3, with 7 nucleotides matching TRBD1. CDR1 and CDR2 (germline): DFQATT, SNEGSKA (reference sequence). This CDR3 spans 16 amino acids. Losses at the gene ends were 5 bases for V and 0 bases for J; bases not matched to a gene: 11. As DNA, the CDR3 is TGCAGTGCTCGGGACAGCATACGGCTTAGCACAGATACGCAGTATTTT. Its translation: CSARDSIRLSTDTQYF.

This clonotype was seen only a few times. The chain carries TRBV5-1 and TRBJ2-1, with 12 bases aligning to TRBD2. This CDR3 comprises 15 residues. Losses at the gene ends were 4 bases for V and 6 bases for J; bases not matched to a gene: 5. Per the germline V gene, CDR1 is SGHRS and CDR2 is YFSETQ. CDR3 coding DNA: TGCGCCAGCAGCGAGCGGACTAGCGGGGCCAATGAGCAGTTCTTC. Protein product: CASSERTSGANEQFF.